The 15 T cell receptor beta chains presented below share a single source sample, sequenced in a study of vaccination and CD4 T cells after COVID-19 (dated by TCRdb to 2021 to 2024). Libraries came from PCR. Data came from an Illumina iSeq 100. TCR sequencing of DNA from cultured CD4+ T cells used the Oncomine TCR Beta short-read assay at the Johns Hopkins FTIC core. TCRdb reprocessing: public reads trimmed at Q25 with fastp, clones called with MiXCR, in-frame beta chains kept. Every entry covers one CDR3 protein and lists the most common genes and DNA from its rows. The table for this sample lists roughly 20,000 distinct CDR3 sequences; around 29% of them were counted only once. Of the sample, 14% to 15% is held by the ten largest clones. According to the study, the label for this sample's treatment or condition signals: roughly 11-day PBMC culture with coronavirus spike peptide pools or control peptides (ViraFEST assay).

For these receptors, no antigen is known. Sequenced: cultured CD4+ T cells from blood. Receptors were obtained from a human donor with COVID-19.

The chain links TRBV5-4 to TRBJ1-2; 8 nucleotides agree with TRBD1. V lost 4 bases and J lost 4; bases outside the gene matches: 3. This CDR3 region has 13 residues. Germline CDR1 and CDR2: SGHNT and YYREEE (reference sequence). The CDR3 spells CASSPGQAYGYTF. CDR3 sequence (DNA): TGTGCCAGCAGCCCGGGACAGGCCTATGGCTACACCTTC.

This clonotype was recorded a few times. The chain recombines TRBV20-1 with TRBJ1-6; TRBD1 agrees at 11 bases. Germline V gene lookup returns CDR1 DFQATT and CDR2 SNEGSKA (reference sequence). The CDR3 is 16 residues long. V was clipped by 6 bases and J by 4 bases; unmatched bases: 8. CDR3 nucleotide sequence: TGCAGTGCACCTCTGGGACAGGGGGGGTATAATTCACCCCTCCACTTT. Encoded protein: CSAPLGQGGYNSPLHF.

The V and J genes are TRBV18 and TRBJ1-5; possibly TRBD1 for D (5 bases). The CDR3 is 14 residues long. V lost 5 bases and J 7 bases, leaving 15 bases between the germline ends. CDR1 is KGHSH and CDR2 is LQKENI in the germline V gene. The CDR3 here is CASSSQGYGQPQHF. The CDR3 nucleotides read TGTGCCAGCTCATCCCAGGGTTACGGGCAGCCCCAGCATTTT.

The gene calls are TRBV19 and TRBJ2-2; 7 bases line up with TRBD1. Trimming at V came to 8 bases and at J to 1 base, leaving 4 bases not matched to a gene. Germline CDR1 is LNHDA and CDR2 is SQIVND (reference sequence). The CDR3 extends over 14 amino acids. The CDR3 sequence is CASRQGGNTGELFF. CDR3 nucleotides: TGTGCCAGTCGACAGGGCGGGAACACCGGGGAGCTGTTTTTT.

The rearrangement joins TRBV6-4 to TRBJ1-1, with TRBD1 matching over 7 bases. The germline CDR1 and CDR2 sequences are MRHNA and SNTAGT. V gave up 5 bases and J gave up 5 bases; unmatched junction bases: 5. This CDR3 has 13 amino acids. In DNA form, the CDR3 reads TGTGCCAGCAGTTTGACAGGGAATACTGAAGCTTTCTTT. It translates to CASSLTGNTEAFF.

The chain recombines TRBV6-2 or TRBV6-3 with TRBJ2-3; D unclear. CDR1 MNHEY and CDR2 SVGEGT come from the germline V gene. This CDR3 is built from 16 residues. Trimming took off 8 bases at V and 0 bases at J, with 18 bases between the two ends. CDR3 protein: CASSLDVSASTDTQYF. CDR3 nucleotides: TGTGCCAGCTCGCTGGACGTCTCAGCAAGCACAGATACGCAGTATTTT.

Of note for this clonotype: A read error may produce the germline difference seen at one junction end. The chain recombines TRBV23-1 with TRBJ2-1, with D hard to call. TRBV23-1 qualifies as an ORF whose function is uncertain. The CDR3 is 17 residues long. CDR3 protein: CASSQSCPVPNNNGQFF. CDR3 coding DNA: TGCGCCAGCAGTCAATCCTGCCCCGTGCCCAACAATAATGGGCAGTTCTTC.

The CDR3 DNA follows: TGTGCCAGCAGCAGAAGACAGGAGACCCTTCTACCCTGCGTTCTTTCCCAGGCGGTCTATGGCTACACCTTC. As protein: CASSRRQETLLPCVLSQAVYGYTF. The chain employs TRBV21-1 and TRBJ1-2; the table's D call TRBD1 went unverified against the DNA. TRBV21-1 is a recognized pseudogene. The CDR3 is 24 residues long.

This chain uses TRBV12-3 or TRBV12-4 with TRBJ1-6; the D gene is possibly TRBD1 (5 bases). This CDR3 region has 15 residues. The V end lost 4 bases, the J end lost 7 bases, and 14 bases lay between the germline ends. The CDR3 nucleotides are TGTGCCAGCAGTTATTCGGGGCTTTACAATTCACCCCTCCACTTT. It yields the protein CASSYSGLYNSPLHF.

The genes are TRBV7-3 and TRBJ2-3; 8 bases are a match to TRBD2. The germline V gene encodes CDR1 SGHTA and CDR2 FQGTGA. The CDR3 is 19 residues long. J was trimmed by 1 base and V by 0 bases; bases with no gene match: 12. CDR3 protein: CASSLTGVAGRSRTDTQYF. Written as DNA, the CDR3 is TGTGCCAGCAGCTTAACAGGGGTAGCGGGGCGGTCCCGCACAGATACGCAGTATTTT.

The genes are TRBV28 and TRBJ1-2; 8 positions agree with TRBD1. V was clipped by 6 bases and J by 4 bases; unmatched bases: 7. There are 14 residues in the CDR3. Germline V gene lookup returns CDR1 MDHEN and CDR2 SYDVKM. CDR3: CASRARDRSYGYTF. CDR3 DNA: TGTGCCAGCAGGGCTCGGGACAGGTCCTATGGCTACACCTTC.

This clonotype has a single count. The chain recombines TRBV5-6 with TRBJ1-1, with D possibly being TRBD1 (5 bases). Germline CDR1 is SGHDT and CDR2 is YYEEEE. The CDR3 loop spans 14 amino acids. Between the trimmed V and J ends, which lost 2 bases and 0 bases, there was a span of 8 bases. The CDR3 reads CASSFGTLNTEAFF. The CDR3, as DNA: TGTGCCAGCAGCTTCGGGACCTTGAACACTGAAGCTTTCTTT.

This clonotype was detected only a few times. The V gene is TRBV20-1, the J gene TRBJ2-1, with 8 bases lining up with TRBD2. The CDR3 totals 14 residues. J lost 4 bases, V lost 3 bases, and 5 bases had no gene match. Germline CDR1 reads DFQATT; CDR2 reads SNEGSKA (reference sequence). The CDR3 DNA sequence: TGCAGTGCTAGTGGGACTAGTTTGTACAATGAGCAGTTCTTC. This sequence encodes CSASGTSLYNEQFF.

This clonotype was found a few times. The chain has TRBV20-1 and TRBJ2-3; TRBD2 agrees at 12 bases. V shed 1 base and J 4 bases; nucleotides not matched to a gene: 3. Germline V gives CDR1 DFQATT, CDR2 SNEGSKA (reference sequence). There are 15 residues in the CDR3. The CDR3 DNA is TGCAGTGCTAGAGCTCTAGCGGGGGGGCCAGATACGCAGTATTTT. Its protein product is CSARALAGGPDTQYF.

This clonotype has only one observation. V and J are TRBV7-8 and TRBJ2-5; D unresolved. The length of the CDR3 is 15 residues. With 2 bases removed from V and 4 bases from J, the gap between germline ends came to 14 bases. Germline V gene data show CDR1 as SGHVS and CDR2 as FQNEAQ. In nucleotides, the CDR3 is TGTGCCAGCAGCTTAAGGCGACCTAGGAGAGAGACCCAGTACTTC. Its translation: CASSLRRPRRETQYF.